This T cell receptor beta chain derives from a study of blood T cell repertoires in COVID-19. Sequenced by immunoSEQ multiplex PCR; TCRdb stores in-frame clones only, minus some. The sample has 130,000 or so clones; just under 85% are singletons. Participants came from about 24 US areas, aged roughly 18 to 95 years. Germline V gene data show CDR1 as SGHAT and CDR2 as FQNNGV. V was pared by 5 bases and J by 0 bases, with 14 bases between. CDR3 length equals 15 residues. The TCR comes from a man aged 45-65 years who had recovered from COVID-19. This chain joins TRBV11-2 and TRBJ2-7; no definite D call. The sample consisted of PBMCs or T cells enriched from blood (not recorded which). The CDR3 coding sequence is TGTGCCAGCAGCCCACAGAGTGGGTTCTCCTACGAGCAGTACTTC. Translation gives CASSPQSGFSYEQYF. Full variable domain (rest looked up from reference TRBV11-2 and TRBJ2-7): EAGVAQSPRYKIIEKRQSVAFWCNPISGHATLYWYQQILGQGPKLLIQFQNNGVVDDSQLPKDRFSAERLKGVDSTLKIQPAKLEDSAVYLCASSPQSGFSYEQYFGPGTRLTVT.